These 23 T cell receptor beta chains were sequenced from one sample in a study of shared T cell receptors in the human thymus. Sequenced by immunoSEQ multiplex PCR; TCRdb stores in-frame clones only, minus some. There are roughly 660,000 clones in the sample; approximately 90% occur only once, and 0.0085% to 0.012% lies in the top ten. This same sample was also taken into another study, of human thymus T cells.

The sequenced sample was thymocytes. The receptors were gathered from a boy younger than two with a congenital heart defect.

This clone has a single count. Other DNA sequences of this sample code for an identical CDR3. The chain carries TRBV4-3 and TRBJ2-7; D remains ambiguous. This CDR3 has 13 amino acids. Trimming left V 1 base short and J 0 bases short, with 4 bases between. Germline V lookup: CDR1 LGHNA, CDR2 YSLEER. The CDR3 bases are TGCGCCAGCAGCCAAGGGAGCTCCTACGAGCAGTACTTC. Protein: CASSQGSSYEQYF.

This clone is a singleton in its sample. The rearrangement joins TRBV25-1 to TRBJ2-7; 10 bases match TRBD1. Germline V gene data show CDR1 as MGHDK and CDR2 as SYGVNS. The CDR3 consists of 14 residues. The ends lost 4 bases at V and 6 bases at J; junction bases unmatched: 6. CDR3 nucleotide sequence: TGTGCCAGCAGTGCGGGACAGGGGTTTGGCGAGCAGTACTTC. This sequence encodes CASSAGQGFGEQYF.

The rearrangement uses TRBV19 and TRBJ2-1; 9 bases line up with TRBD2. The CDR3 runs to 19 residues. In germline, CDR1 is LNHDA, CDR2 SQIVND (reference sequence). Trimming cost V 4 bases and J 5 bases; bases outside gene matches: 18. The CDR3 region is CASSNPRPKASGANNEQFF. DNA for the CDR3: TGTGCCAGTAGTAACCCCCGCCCGAAGGCTAGCGGGGCGAACAATGAGCAGTTCTTC.

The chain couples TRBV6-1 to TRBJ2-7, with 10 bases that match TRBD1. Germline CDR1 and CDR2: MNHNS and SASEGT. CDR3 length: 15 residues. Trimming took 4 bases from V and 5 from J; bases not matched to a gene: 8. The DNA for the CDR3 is TGTGCCAGCAGTGCGACGACAGGGGGCATCAACGAGCAGTACTTC. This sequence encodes CASSATTGGINEQYF.

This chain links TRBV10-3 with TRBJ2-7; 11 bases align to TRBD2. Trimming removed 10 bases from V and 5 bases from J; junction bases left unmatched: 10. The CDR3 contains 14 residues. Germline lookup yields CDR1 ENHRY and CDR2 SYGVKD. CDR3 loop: CATLPGTSGNEQYF. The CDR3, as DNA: TGTGCCACCCTTCCTGGGACTAGCGGAAACGAGCAGTACTTC.

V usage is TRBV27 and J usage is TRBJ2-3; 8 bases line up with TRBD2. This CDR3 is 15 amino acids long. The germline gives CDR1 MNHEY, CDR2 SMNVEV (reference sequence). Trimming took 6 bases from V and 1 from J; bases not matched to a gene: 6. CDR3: CASSLGRAGTDTQYF. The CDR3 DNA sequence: TGTGCCAGCAGCCTCGGGAGGGCCGGCACAGATACGCAGTATTTT.

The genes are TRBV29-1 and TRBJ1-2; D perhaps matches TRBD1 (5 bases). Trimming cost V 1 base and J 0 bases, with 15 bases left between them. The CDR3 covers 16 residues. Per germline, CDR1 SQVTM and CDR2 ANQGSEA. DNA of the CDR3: TGCAGCGTTGAAGGGGTCCACAGGCCGGCTAACTATGGCTACACCTTC. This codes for CSVEGVHRPANYGYTF.

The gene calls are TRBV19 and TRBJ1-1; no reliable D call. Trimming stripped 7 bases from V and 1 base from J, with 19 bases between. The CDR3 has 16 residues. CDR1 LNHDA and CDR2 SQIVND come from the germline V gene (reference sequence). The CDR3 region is CASTQSGSLGNTEAFF. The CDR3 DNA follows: TGTGCCAGTACTCAAAGTGGTAGCCTGGGGAACACTGAAGCTTTCTTT.

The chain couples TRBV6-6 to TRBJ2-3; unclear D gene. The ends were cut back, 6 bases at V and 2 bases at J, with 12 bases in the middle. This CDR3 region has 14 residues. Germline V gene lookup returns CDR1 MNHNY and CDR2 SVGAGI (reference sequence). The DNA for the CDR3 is TGTGCCAGCAGCCCATGGCTCGTCACAGATACGCAGTATTTT. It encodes CASSPWLVTDTQYF.

The DNA for the CDR3 is TGTGCCTGGAGCGACGGACTAAAGCGGAGAATCCAAGAGACCCAGTACTTC. This gives the protein CAWSDGLKRRIQETQYF. The chain has TRBV30 and TRBJ2-5, with D possibly TRBD2 on 6 matching bases. Trimming took 3 bases from V and 1 from J, leaving 21 bases between them. Germline CDR1 GTSNPN, CDR2 SVGIG (reference sequence). There are 17 residues in the CDR3.

The CDR3 region is CASSEIPGLALEQYF. In nucleotides, the CDR3 is TGTGCCAGCAGTGAAATACCGGGACTAGCCCTCGAGCAGTACTTC. V and J are TRBV5-4 and TRBJ2-7; TRBD2 aligns across 9 bases. The V gene end was trimmed by 5 bases and the J gene end by 6 bases; junction bases not matched to a gene: 12. The CDR3 is 15 amino acids. Per germline, CDR1 SGHNT and CDR2 YYREEE (reference sequence).

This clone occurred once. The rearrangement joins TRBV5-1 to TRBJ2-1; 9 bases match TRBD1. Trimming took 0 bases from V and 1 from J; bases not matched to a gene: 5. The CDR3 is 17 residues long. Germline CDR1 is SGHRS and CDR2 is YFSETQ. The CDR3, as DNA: TGCGCCAGCAGCTTGGATCGTGGGACAGGGTCCTACAATGAGCAGTTCTTC. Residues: CASSLDRGTGSYNEQFF.

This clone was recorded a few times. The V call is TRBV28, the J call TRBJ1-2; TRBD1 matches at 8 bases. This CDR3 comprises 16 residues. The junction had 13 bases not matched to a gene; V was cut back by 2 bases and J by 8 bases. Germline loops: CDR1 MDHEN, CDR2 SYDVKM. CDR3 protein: CASSLRPGGPDNGYTF. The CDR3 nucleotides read TGTGCCAGCAGTTTACGGCCAGGGGGCCCAGACAACGGCTACACCTTC.

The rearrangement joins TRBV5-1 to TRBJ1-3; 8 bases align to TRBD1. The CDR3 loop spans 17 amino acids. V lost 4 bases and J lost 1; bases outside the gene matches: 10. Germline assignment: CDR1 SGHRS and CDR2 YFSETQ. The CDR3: CASSSYGQGLSGNTIYF. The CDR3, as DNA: TGCGCCAGCAGCAGCTATGGACAGGGACTTTCTGGAAACACCATATATTTT. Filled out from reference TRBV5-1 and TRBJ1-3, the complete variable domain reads KAGVTQTPRYLIKTRGQQVTLSCSPISGHRSVSWYQQTPGQGLQFLFEYFSETQRNKGNFPGRFSGRQFSNSRSEMNVSTLELGDSALYLCASSSYGQGLSGNTIYFGEGSWLTVV.

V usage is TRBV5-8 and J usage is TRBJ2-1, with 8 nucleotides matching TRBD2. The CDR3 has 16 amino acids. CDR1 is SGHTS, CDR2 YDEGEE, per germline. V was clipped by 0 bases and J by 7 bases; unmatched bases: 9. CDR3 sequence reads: CASSLADGRGGNEQFF. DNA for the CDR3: TGTGCCAGCAGCTTGGCCGACGGGAGGGGCGGGAATGAGCAGTTCTTC.

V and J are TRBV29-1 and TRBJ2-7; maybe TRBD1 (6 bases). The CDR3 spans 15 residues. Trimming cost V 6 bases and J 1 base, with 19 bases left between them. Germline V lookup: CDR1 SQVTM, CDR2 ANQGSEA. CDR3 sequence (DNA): TGCAGCGTGGCAGGACAGTCGATCCCTTCCTACGAGCAGTACTTC. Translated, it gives CSVAGQSIPSYEQYF.

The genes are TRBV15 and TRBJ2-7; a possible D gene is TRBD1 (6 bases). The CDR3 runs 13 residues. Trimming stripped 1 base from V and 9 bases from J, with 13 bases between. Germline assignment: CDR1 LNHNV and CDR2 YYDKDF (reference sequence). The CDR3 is CATSRGRGFGQYF. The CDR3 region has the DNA TGTGCCACCAGCAGAGGCAGGGGTTTTGGGCAGTACTTC.

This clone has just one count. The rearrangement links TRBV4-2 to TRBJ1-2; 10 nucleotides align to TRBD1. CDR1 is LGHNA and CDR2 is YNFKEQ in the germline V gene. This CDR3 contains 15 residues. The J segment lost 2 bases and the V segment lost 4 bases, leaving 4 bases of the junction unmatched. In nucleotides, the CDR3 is TGTGCCAGCAGCCTACAGACAGGGGGCAACTATGGCTACACCTTC. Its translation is CASSLQTGGNYGYTF.

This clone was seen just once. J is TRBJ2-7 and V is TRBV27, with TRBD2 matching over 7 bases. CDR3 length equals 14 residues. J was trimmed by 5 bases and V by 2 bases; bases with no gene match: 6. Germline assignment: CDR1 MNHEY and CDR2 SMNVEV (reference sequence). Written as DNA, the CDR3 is TGTGCCAGCAGTTTAACGGCAGCGGGGCACGAGCAGTACTTC. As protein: CASSLTAAGHEQYF.

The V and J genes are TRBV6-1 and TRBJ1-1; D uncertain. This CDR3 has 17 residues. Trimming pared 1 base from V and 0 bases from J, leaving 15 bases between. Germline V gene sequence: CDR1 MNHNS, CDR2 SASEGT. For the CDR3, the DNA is TGTGCCAGCAGTGAAGGGACGCCAGGAGGCATGAACACTGAAGCTTTCTTT. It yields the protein CASSEGTPGGMNTEAFF.

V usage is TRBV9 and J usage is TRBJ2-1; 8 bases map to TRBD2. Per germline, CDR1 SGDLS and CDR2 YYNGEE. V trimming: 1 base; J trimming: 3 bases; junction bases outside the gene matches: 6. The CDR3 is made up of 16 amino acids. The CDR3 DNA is TGTGCCAGCAGCGTACGGGGGCGGGAGGACTACAATGAGCAGTTCTTC. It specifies CASSVRGREDYNEQFF.

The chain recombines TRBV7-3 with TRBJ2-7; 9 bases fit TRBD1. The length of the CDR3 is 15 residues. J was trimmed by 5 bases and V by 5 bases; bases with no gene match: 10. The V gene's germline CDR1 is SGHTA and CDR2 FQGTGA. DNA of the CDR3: TGTGCCAGCAGCGCCGCGGACAGGGGAAGGCACGAGCAGTACTTC. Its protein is CASSAADRGRHEQYF.

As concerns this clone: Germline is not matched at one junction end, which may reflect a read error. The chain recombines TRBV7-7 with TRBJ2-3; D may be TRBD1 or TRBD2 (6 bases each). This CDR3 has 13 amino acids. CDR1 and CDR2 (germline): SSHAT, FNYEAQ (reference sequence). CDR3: CASSLGGPDTQYF. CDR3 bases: TGTGCTAGCAGCTTAGGGGGGCCAGATACGCAGTATTTT.